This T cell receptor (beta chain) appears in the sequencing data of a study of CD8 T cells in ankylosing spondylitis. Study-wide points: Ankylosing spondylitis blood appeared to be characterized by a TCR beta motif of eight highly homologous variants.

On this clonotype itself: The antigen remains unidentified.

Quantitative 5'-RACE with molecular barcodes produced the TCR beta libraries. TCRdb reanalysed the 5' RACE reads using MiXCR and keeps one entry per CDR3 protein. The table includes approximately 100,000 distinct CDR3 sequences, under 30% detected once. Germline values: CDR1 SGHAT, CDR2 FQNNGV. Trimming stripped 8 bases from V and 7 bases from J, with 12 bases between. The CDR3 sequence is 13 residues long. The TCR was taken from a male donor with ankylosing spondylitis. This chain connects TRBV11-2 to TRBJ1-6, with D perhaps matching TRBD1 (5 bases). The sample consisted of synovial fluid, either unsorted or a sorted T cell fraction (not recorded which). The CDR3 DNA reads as TGTGCCAGCTCGGGGTACAGGAATTCACCCCTCCACTTT. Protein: CASSGYRNSPLHF.